These 28 T cell receptor beta chains originate from one sample sequenced in a study of coeliac disease. Generated by immunoSEQ multiplex PCR, the TCRdb table keeps only in-frame clones and is missing some. The sample lists thousands of clones, about 71% occurring once. Sequencing was carried out using lymphocytes from the gut lamina propria. Receptors were obtained from a man between 18 and 35 years old with celiac disease on a gluten-free diet.

The chain employs TRBV19 and TRBJ2-5, with TRBD1 matching 7 bases. CDR1 is LNHDA and CDR2 is SQIVND in the germline V gene (reference sequence). After removal of 2 bases from V and 3 bases from J, the junction contained 6 bases not matched to a gene. CDR3 length: 15 amino acids. The CDR3 is CASSISRTGEETQYF. CDR3 sequence (DNA): TGTGCCAGTAGTATAAGCAGGACAGGAGAAGAGACCCAGTACTTC.

This sequence joins TRBV5-1 and TRBJ2-7; D is possibly TRBD2 (6 bases). This CDR3 has 15 amino acids. Trimming removed 0 bases at V and 2 bases at J, with 12 bases between. The germline CDR1 and CDR2 sequences are SGHRS and YFSETQ. The DNA of the CDR3 is TGCGCCAGCAGCTTGGCCAGCGGGTTTACCTACGAGCAGTACTTC. Its translation: CASSLASGFTYEQYF.

This chain joins TRBV5-1 and TRBJ1-1; the match to TRBD1 covers 8 bases. Germline CDR1 is SGHRS and CDR2 is YFSETQ. After removal of 4 bases from V and 4 bases from J, the junction contained 9 bases not matched to a gene. The CDR3 extends over 15 amino acids. CDR3 nucleotides: TGCGCCAGCAGCGAGCAGGGGGCATCTTCCACTGAAGCTTTCTTT. Translation: CASSEQGASSTEAFF.

This clone turned up a few times. This chain connects TRBV7-2 to TRBJ2-3; 8 bases fit TRBD1. J lost 6 bases, V lost 1 base, and 6 bases had no gene match. The CDR3 extends over 15 amino acids. In germline, CDR1 is SGHTA, CDR2 FQGNSA. CDR3 nucleotide sequence: TGTGCCAGCAGCTTAGTTGGGACAGGTCGGGATACGCAGTATTTT. It specifies CASSLVGTGRDTQYF.

The gene calls are TRBV5-1 and TRBJ1-4; possibly TRBD1 for D (6 bases). The CDR3 is made up of 14 amino acids. Trimming removed 4 bases at V and 3 bases at J, with 10 bases between. Germline V gene data show CDR1 as SGHRS and CDR2 as YFSETQ. The CDR3 nucleotides are TGCGCCAGCAGCCCGGACAGCTCTAATGAAAAACTGTTTTTT. Translated: CASSPDSSNEKLFF.

This clone appeared once. V is TRBV7-2 and J is TRBJ1-6, with D maybe TRBD1 (6 bases). Trimming cost V 3 bases and J 9 bases, with 15 bases left between them. The V gene's germline CDR1 is SGHTA and CDR2 FQGNSA. This CDR3 comprises 15 residues. The CDR3 reads CASSFSGGDISPLHF. In DNA, the CDR3 is TGTGCCAGCAGCTTTAGCGGGGGGGACATTTCACCCCTCCACTTT.

A few counts support this clone. The J gene is TRBJ1-2, the V gene TRBV28, with 8 bases fitting TRBD1. Germline CDR1 is MDHEN and CDR2 is SYDVKM. The CDR3 spans 12 residues. Trimming at V came to 8 bases and at J to 5 bases, leaving 4 bases not matched to a gene. CDR3 nucleotides: TGTGCCAGCTACAGGGGGTGGTATGGCTACACCTTC. Its translation: CASYRGWYGYTF.

This chain joins TRBV9 and TRBJ2-1; the D is unclear. The CDR3 is 15 amino acids. V lost 4 bases and J lost 5, with 16 bases in between. Germline V gene lookup returns CDR1 SGDLS and CDR2 YYNGEE. For the CDR3, the DNA is TGTGCCAGCAGCCCAGACGGCTTTGGAGACAATGAGCAGTTCTTC. This sequence encodes CASSPDGFGDNEQFF.

The chain couples TRBV5-6 to TRBJ2-7, with TRBD2 matching 8 bases. The V segment lost 3 bases and the J segment 6 bases; nucleotides outside the gene matches: 11. CDR3 size: 15 residues. Germline V gives CDR1 SGHDT, CDR2 YYEEEE. The CDR3 nucleotides are TGTGCCAGCAGCTCCACAGCGGGGGCCCAGGGCGAGCAGTACTTC. Amino acid sequence: CASSSTAGAQGEQYF.

This rearrangement joins TRBV5-4 to TRBJ1-4; D unclear. CDR3 length: 15 residues. Germline V lookup: CDR1 SGHNT, CDR2 YYREEE (reference sequence). Trimming removed 0 bases at V and 7 bases at J, with 13 bases between. Here the CDR3 DNA reads TGTGCCAGCAGCTTGGGACTCGATGTAGGTGAAAAACTGTTTTTT. It specifies CASSLGLDVGEKLFF.

The V and J genes are TRBV4-2 and TRBJ1-2; D uncertain. CDR3 length: 15 amino acids. Germline V gene data show CDR1 as LGHNA and CDR2 as YNFKEQ. Trimming removed 0 bases from V and 4 bases from J, with 12 bases in between. The CDR3 DNA sequence: TGTGCCAGCAGCCAAGATTTCGGGAGCTCCTATGGCTACACCTTC. Amino acid sequence: CASSQDFGSSYGYTF.

J is TRBJ1-1 and V is TRBV28; the D gene is possibly TRBD1 (6 bases). In germline, CDR1 is MDHEN, CDR2 SYDVKM. The CDR3 is 15 residues long. V lost 5 bases and J lost 0, with 13 bases in between. CDR3 in DNA: TGTGCCAGCAGTCGGACAGAACCCATGAACACTGAAGCTTTCTTT. Protein sequence: CASSRTEPMNTEAFF. The full variable domain, its missing parts supplied by reference TRBV28 and TRBJ1-1, is DVKVTQSSRYLVKRTGEKVFLECVQDMDHENMFWYRQDPGLGLRLIYFSYDVKMKEKGDIPEGYSVSREKKERFSLILESASTNQTSMYLCASSRTEPMNTEAFFGQGTRLTVV.

In this sample, this clone turned up a few times. V usage is TRBV5-5 and J usage is TRBJ2-7, with a possible D match to TRBD1 (6 bases). The germline V gene has CDR1 SGHKS and CDR2 YYEKEE (reference sequence). Trimming took off 6 bases at V and 0 bases at J, with 13 bases between the two ends. This CDR3 comprises 14 residues. DNA of the CDR3: TGTGCCAGCACCCGGGACACTATCTCCTACGAGCAGTACTTC. It is translated as CASTRDTISYEQYF. Combining the CDR3 with reference TRBV5-5 and TRBJ2-7 gives the whole variable domain DAGVTQSPTHLIKTRGQQVTLRCSPISGHKSVSWYQQVLGQGPQFIFQYYEKEERGRGNFPDRFSARQFPNYSSELNVNALLLGDSALYLCASTRDTISYEQYFGPGTRLTVT.

The V call is TRBV6-5, the J call TRBJ2-5; 9 nucleotides agree with TRBD2. Germline V gene data show CDR1 as MNHEY and CDR2 as SVGAGI. V was pared by 2 bases and J by 6 bases, with 7 bases of the junction left unmatched. The length of the CDR3 is 15 residues. For the CDR3, the DNA is TGTGCCAGCAGTTACGCGGCGGGGGGGCCCCAGACCCAGTACTTC. It is translated as CASSYAAGGPQTQYF.

The rearrangement uses TRBV6-5 and TRBJ1-5; no clear D. V gave up 7 bases and J gave up 6 bases, with 10 bases separating them. Germline CDR1 MNHEY, CDR2 SVGAGI. The CDR3 covers 12 residues. The CDR3 loop is CASTTGGQPQHF. CDR3 DNA sequence: TGTGCCAGCACTACGGGAGGTCAGCCCCAGCATTTT.

V usage is TRBV7-2 and J usage is TRBJ2-5; no clear D gene. The germline CDR1 and CDR2 sequences are SGHTA and FQGNSA. The CDR3 sequence is 17 residues long. Deletions cut 1 base from V and 0 bases from J, with 15 bases between. The CDR3 DNA reads TGTGCCAGCAGCTTAGTGGCGCAGGTGAAAGACCAAGAGACCCAGTACTTC. Its protein is CASSLVAQVKDQETQYF. The full variable domain, its missing parts supplied by reference TRBV7-2 and TRBJ2-5, is GAGVSQSPSNKVTEKGKDVELRCDPISGHTALYWYRQSLGQGLEFLIYFQGNSAPDKSGLPSDRFSAERTGGSVSTLTIQRTQQEDSAVYLCASSLVAQVKDQETQYFGPGTRLLVL.

The chain joins TRBV28 to TRBJ1-1; tentatively, D is TRBD1 (6 bases). The CDR3 consists of 14 residues. Germline V gives CDR1 MDHEN, CDR2 SYDVKM. V was trimmed by 6 bases and J by 0 bases, leaving 11 bases between them. This CDR3 reads CASRTDRLNTEAFF. CDR3 sequence (DNA): TGTGCCAGCAGAACGGACAGATTGAACACTGAAGCTTTCTTT.

The V and J genes are TRBV28 and TRBJ2-5; 9 bases align to TRBD1. Losses at the gene ends were 6 bases for V and 1 base for J; bases not matched to a gene: 3. This CDR3 spans 14 amino acids. Germline V lookup: CDR1 MDHEN, CDR2 SYDVKM. As DNA, the CDR3 is TGTGCCAGCAGACAGACAGGGGGCCAAGAGACCCAGTACTTC. Translated: CASRQTGGQETQYF.

This sequence joins TRBV6-6 and TRBJ1-5; 8 bases fit TRBD1. Germline CDR1 reads MNHNY; CDR2 reads SVGAGI (reference sequence). Unmatched junction bases numbered 1, after V lost 6 bases and J lost 0 bases. The CDR3 extends over 14 amino acids. The CDR3 DNA reads TGTGCCAGCAGGGACAGGGATAGCAATCAGCCCCAGCATTTT. Protein product: CASRDRDSNQPQHF.

This rearrangement joins TRBV5-1 to TRBJ2-5; TRBD2 might be the D (5 bases). The CDR3 has 14 amino acids. Germline CDR1 and CDR2: SGHRS and YFSETQ. Trimming shortened V by 7 bases and J by 1 base, and 14 bases separated the two germline ends. The CDR3 DNA sequence: TGCGCCAGCCGCGCTATGGGGAGCCAAGAGACCCAGTACTTC. This gives the protein CASRAMGSQETQYF.

The genes are TRBV5-4 and TRBJ1-2; D gene uncertain. V lost 1 base, J lost 1 base, and 8 bases lay in between. Germline values: CDR1 SGHNT, CDR2 YYREEE (reference sequence). There are 14 residues in the CDR3. The CDR3 DNA follows: TGTGCCAGCAGCTTGTATCGGTTTAACTATGGCTACACCTTC. Its translation is CASSLYRFNYGYTF.

By share of the sample, this clone is large. The rearrangement links TRBV6-1 to TRBJ1-2; D gene unclear. Trimming pared 2 bases from V and 4 bases from J, leaving 14 bases between. Germline CDR1 MNHNS, CDR2 SASEGT. The CDR3 has 15 amino acids. CDR3 protein: CASSEHGSEFYGYTF. The DNA for the CDR3 is TGTGCCAGCAGTGAACACGGGTCGGAGTTCTATGGCTACACCTTC.

The V and J genes are TRBV21-1 and TRBJ1-2; the table's D call of TRBD1 was not tested on the DNA. TRBV21-1 is reported as a pseudogene. CDR3 length equals 12 residues. Here the CDR3 DNA reads TGTGCCAGCAGCAACCCTCCCAGGGGCTACACCTTC. Encoded protein: CASSNPPRGYTF.

In nucleotides, the CDR3 is TGTGCCAGCAGCAAGTGGACAGGAGTCGAGCAGTACTTC. Amino acids: CASSKWTGVEQYF. The genes are TRBV5-6 and TRBJ2-7, with 7 bases aligning to TRBD1. Unmatched junction bases numbered 7, after V lost 4 bases and J lost 6 bases. The CDR3 contains 13 residues. From germline, CDR1 is SGHDT and CDR2 YYEEEE.

V is TRBV6-5 and J is TRBJ2-1; TRBD2 aligns across 7 bases. Trimming at V came to 4 bases and at J to 4 bases, leaving 7 bases not matched to a gene. Germline lookup yields CDR1 MNHEY and CDR2 SVGAGI. The CDR3 is 15 amino acids. CDR3 DNA sequence: TGTGCCAGCAGTTCACCTCCGGGACTATACAATGAGCAGTTCTTC. This encodes CASSSPPGLYNEQFF.

The CDR3, as DNA: TGTGCCAGTAGTATATCGGGGGTCGGGGCCAACGTCCTGACTTTC. It yields the protein CASSISGVGANVLTF. The genes are TRBV19 and TRBJ2-6; D might be TRBD2 (6 bases). Germline values: CDR1 LNHDA, CDR2 SQIVND (reference sequence). The V and J ends lost 2 bases and 4 bases respectively, with 9 bases between them. There are 15 residues in the CDR3.

The count of this clone is one. This chain uses TRBV21-1 with TRBJ2-7; TRBD2 is the table's D call and was not checked against the DNA. TRBV21-1 is flagged as a pseudogene. This CDR3 is 18 amino acids long. CDR3 region: CASSKVRSGGAPTYEQYF. As DNA, the CDR3 is TGTGCCAGCAGCAAAGTAAGGAGCGGGGGGGCTCCCACCTACGAGCAGTACTTC.

In this sample, this clone turned up once. The gene calls are TRBV7-3 and TRBJ2-5, with 9 nucleotides matching TRBD1. The CDR3 runs to 16 residues. Germline-derived CDR1 and CDR2 are SGHTA and FQGTGA. With V trimmed by 5 bases and J by 5 bases, 12 bases remained unmatched. CDR3 protein: CASSKLTGGGGETQYF. In DNA form, the CDR3 reads TGTGCCAGCAGCAAACTTACAGGGGGCGGAGGGGAGACCCAGTACTTC. The full variable domain, with the rest looked up from reference TRBV7-3 and TRBJ2-5, is GAGVSQTPSNKVTEKGKYVELRCDPISGHTALYWYRQSLGQGPEFLIYFQGTGAADDSGLPNDRFFAVRPEGSVSTLKIQRTERGDSAVYLCASSKLTGGGGETQYFGPGTRLLVL.